Presented here are 17 T cell receptor beta chains from one specimen sequenced in a study of regulatory T cells in long-lasting Graves disease. Building the TCR beta libraries relied on iRepertoire HTBI primers, and CDR3 regions underwent Arm-PCR. One entry per CDR3 protein results from TCRdb running MiXCR on the multiplex PCR reads. The sample lists around 450,000 distinct CDR3 sequences, approximately 15% seen once, with approximately 8% in the top ten. Time point: newly diagnosed GD, antithyroid drugs for less than 3 months. PBMC RNA served as the TCR library source. These same data were also listed under a study on T cells in Graves' hyperthyroidism and ophthalmopathy.

This material consisted of peripheral blood mononuclear cells (PBMCs), taken at new diagnosis, from a patient treated with antithyroid drugs. The receptors come from a woman aged 40 to 50 with Graves disease.

This clonotype has more than one count but fewer than ten. The J gene is TRBJ2-1, the V gene TRBV20-1, with 10 bases aligning to TRBD2. Germline CDR1 DFQATT, CDR2 SNEGSKA (reference sequence). V was clipped by 4 bases and J by 0 bases; unmatched bases: 3. This CDR3 is built from 15 residues. The CDR3 nucleotides read TGCAGTGCTATAGGACTAGCGGTCTCCTACAATGAGCAGTTCTTC. This encodes CSAIGLAVSYNEQFF.

This clonotype showed up many times. The chain couples TRBV28 to TRBJ2-1; the match to TRBD2 covers 10 bases. CDR3 length: 14 residues. Germline V gene lookup returns CDR1 MDHEN and CDR2 SYDVKM. The V segment lost 8 bases and the J segment 8 bases; nucleotides outside the gene matches: 9. CDR3 in DNA: TGTGCCAGCCGCTCTAGCGGGAGTACGCATGAGCAGTTCTTC. Residues: CASRSSGSTHEQFF.

Of note for this clonotype: The conserved final phenylalanine or tryptophan is absent from the CDR3, which likely points to a read error. This chain connects TRBV9 to TRBJ2-3; 11 bases map to TRBD2. The junction had 3 bases not matched to a gene; V was cut back by 0 bases and J by 0 bases. CDR1 and CDR2 (germline): SGDLS, YYNGEE. This CDR3 comprises 17 residues. The CDR3 loop reads CASSVGLAGGSTDTQYL. The CDR3 DNA follows: TGTGCCAGCAGCGTAGGATTAGCGGGAGGGAGCACAGATACGCAGTATTTG.

There are many counts of this clonotype. The chain is built from TRBV27 and TRBJ2-1; perhaps TRBD2 as D (5 bases). Germline values: CDR1 MNHEY, CDR2 SMNVEV (reference sequence). V was clipped by 6 bases and J by 4 bases, with 10 bases between them. The CDR3 spans 13 residues. CDR3 bases: TGTGCCAGCAGCCGCCCGGGATACAATGAGCAGTTCTTC. Translation: CASSRPGYNEQFF.

This chain connects TRBV29-1 to TRBJ2-2, with D unclear. The germline V and J ends were trimmed by 2 bases and 0 bases, with 7 bases remaining between them. The CDR3 sequence is 14 residues long. Per the germline V gene, CDR1 is SQVTM and CDR2 is ANQGSEA. The CDR3 loop reads CSVEPRANTGELFF. CDR3 in DNA: TGCAGCGTTGAACCAAGGGCGAACACCGGGGAGCTGTTTTTT.

This clonotype was seen at least ten times. The chain links TRBV28 to TRBJ1-5; the match to TRBD1 covers 9 bases. Germline loops: CDR1 MDHEN, CDR2 SYDVKM. The CDR3 loop spans 14 amino acids. The junction had 3 bases not matched to a gene; V was cut back by 5 bases and J by 4 bases. CDR3 residues: CASSGTGPNQPQHF. CDR3 nucleotides: TGTGCCAGCAGTGGGACAGGGCCAAATCAGCCCCAGCATTTT.

This clonotype was detected many times. The V gene is TRBV19, the J gene TRBJ1-1; 7 bases match TRBD1. Trimming removed 7 bases from V and 3 bases from J; junction bases left unmatched: 8. The CDR3 length is 14 residues. The germline CDR1 and CDR2 sequences are LNHDA and SQIVND (reference sequence). CDR3 residues: CASKSTGADTEAFF. CDR3 in DNA: TGTGCCAGTAAATCCACAGGGGCTGACACTGAAGCTTTCTTT.

This clonotype was counted ten times or more. The chain is built from TRBV7-8 and TRBJ2-3; 12 bases are shared with TRBD2. This CDR3 is built from 17 residues. Germline V gene data show CDR1 as SGHVS and CDR2 as FQNEAQ. Trimming removed 1 base from V and 1 base from J; junction bases left unmatched: 3. The CDR3 DNA follows: TGTGCCAGCAGCTTAGGGCTAGCGGGAGGGGGCACAGATACGCAGTATTTT. It codes for CASSLGLAGGGTDTQYF.

This sequence joins TRBV5-5 and TRBJ1-1; 8 positions match TRBD1. After removal of 4 bases from V and 0 bases from J, the junction contained 5 bases not matched to a gene. There are 15 residues in the CDR3. Looked up from germline, CDR1 is SGHKS and CDR2 is YYEKEE (reference sequence). CDR3 in DNA: TGTGCCAGCAGCAATCAGGGGGCGTTGAACACTGAAGCTTTCTTT. Its translation is CASSNQGALNTEAFF.

The chain joins TRBV20-1 to TRBJ2-1, with 8 bases matching TRBD2. The CDR3 is 13 residues long. V lost 6 bases to trimming and J lost 7 bases; unmatched junction nucleotides: 8. Germline V gene sequence: CDR1 DFQATT, CDR2 SNEGSKA (reference sequence). CDR3 coding DNA: TGCAGTGCCCCGGAGCTAGCGGGTAATGAGCAGTTCTTC. It is translated as CSAPELAGNEQFF.

This clonotype was picked up a small number of times. The chain is built from TRBV25-1 and TRBJ2-7, with a tentative D call TRBD1 (5 bases). The germline V and J ends were trimmed by 5 bases and 3 bases, with 14 bases remaining between them. From germline, CDR1 is MGHDK and CDR2 SYGVNS. The CDR3 has 14 residues. CDR3: CASSKQSGYYEQYF. CDR3 coding DNA: TGTGCCAGCAGTAAGCAATCAGGGTACTACGAGCAGTACTTC.

V and J are TRBV9 and TRBJ2-1; 7 nucleotides line up with TRBD2. Trimming cost V 4 bases and J 5 bases; bases outside gene matches: 12. The CDR3 contains 16 residues. Per the germline V gene, CDR1 is SGDLS and CDR2 is YYNGEE. The CDR3 here is CASSTLGGGPNNEQFF. The DNA for the CDR3 is TGTGCCAGCAGCACCCTGGGGGGAGGGCCAAACAATGAGCAGTTCTTC.

This clonotype came up many times. In this CDR3 the conserved last residue, phenylalanine or tryptophan, is missing, so a read error is likely. This chain links TRBV2 with TRBJ2-1; TRBD1 might be the D (5 bases). The tail of the sequence fits TRBJ2-5 better, so the J call may be wrong. Germline lookup yields CDR1 SNHLY and CDR2 FYNNEI. The CDR3 sequence is 13 residues long. CDR3 nucleotide sequence: TGTGCCAGCAGCAAACAGGTTGAGGAGACCCAGTACTCC. Translating gives CASSKQVEETQYS.

This clonotype has at least ten counts. In DNA, the CDR3 is TGTGCCAGCAGCTTAGATCTTGACGGGGGGGAGCCCTACAATGAGCAGTTCTTC. Translating it yields CASSLDLDGGEPYNEQFF. V is TRBV11-2 and J is TRBJ2-1; 8 nucleotides align to TRBD2. Losses at the gene ends were 0 bases for V and 2 bases for J; bases not matched to a gene: 9. Germline CDR1 SGHAT, CDR2 FQNNGV. The CDR3 runs 18 residues.

This clonotype was recorded many times. The chain is built from TRBV11-3 and TRBJ2-3; D is unresolved. The CDR3 is 15 residues long. The germline gives CDR1 SGHNT, CDR2 YENEEA. V shed 0 bases and J shed 1 base, with 8 bases lying between them. CDR3 DNA sequence: TGTGCCAGCAGCTTAGACGGCAAGGGCACAGATACGCAGTATTTT. As protein: CASSLDGKGTDTQYF.

Points on this clonotype: A much more abundant neighbour one base away suggests this may be a read error. The V and J genes are TRBV28 and TRBJ2-7, with 8 bases identical to TRBD2. Germline assignment: CDR1 MDHEN and CDR2 SYDVKM. The CDR3 extends over 14 amino acids. In DNA, the CDR3 is TGTGTCAGCAGTTTAGGCGGGAGGTTGGGAGAGCAGTACTTC. Amino acids: CVSSLGGRLGEQYF.

This chain joins TRBV6-1 and TRBJ2-1; D is unclear. The germline gives CDR1 MNHNS, CDR2 SASEGT. Trimming left V 5 bases short and J 13 bases short, with 15 bases between. This CDR3 comprises 12 residues. The CDR3 loop reads CASSTDARVQFF. The CDR3 region has the DNA TGTGCCAGCAGTACGGACGCTAGGGTACAGTTCTTC.